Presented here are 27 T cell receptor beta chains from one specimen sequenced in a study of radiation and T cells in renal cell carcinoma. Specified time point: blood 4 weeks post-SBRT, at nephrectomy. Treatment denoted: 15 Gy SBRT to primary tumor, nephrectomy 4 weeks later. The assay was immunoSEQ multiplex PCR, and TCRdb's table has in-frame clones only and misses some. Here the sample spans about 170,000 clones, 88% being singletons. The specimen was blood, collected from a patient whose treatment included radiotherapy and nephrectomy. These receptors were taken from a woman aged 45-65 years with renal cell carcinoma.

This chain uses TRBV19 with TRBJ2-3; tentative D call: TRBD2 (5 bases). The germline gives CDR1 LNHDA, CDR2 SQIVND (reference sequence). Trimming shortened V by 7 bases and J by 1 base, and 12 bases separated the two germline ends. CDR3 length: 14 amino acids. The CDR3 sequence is CASNRDGGTDTQYF. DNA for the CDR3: TGTGCCAGTAATCGGGATGGGGGCACAGATACGCAGTATTTT.

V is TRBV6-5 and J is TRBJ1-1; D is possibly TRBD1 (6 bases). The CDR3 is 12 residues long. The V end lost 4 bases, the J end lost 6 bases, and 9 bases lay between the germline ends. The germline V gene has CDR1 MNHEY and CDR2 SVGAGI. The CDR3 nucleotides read TGTGCCAGCAGTTGGTCAGGGGCTGAAGCTTTCTTT. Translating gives CASSWSGAEAFF.

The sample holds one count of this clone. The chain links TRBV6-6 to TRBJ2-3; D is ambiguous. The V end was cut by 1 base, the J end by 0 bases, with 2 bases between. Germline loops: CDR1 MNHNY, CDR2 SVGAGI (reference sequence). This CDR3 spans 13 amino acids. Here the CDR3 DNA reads TGTGCCAGCAGTTACTTAAGCACAGATACGCAGTATTTT. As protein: CASSYLSTDTQYF.

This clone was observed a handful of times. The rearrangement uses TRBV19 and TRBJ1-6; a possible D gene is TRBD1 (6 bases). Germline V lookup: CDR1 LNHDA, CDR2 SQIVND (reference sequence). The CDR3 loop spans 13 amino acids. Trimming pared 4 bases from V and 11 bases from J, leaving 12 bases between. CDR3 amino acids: CASSNHRETPLHF. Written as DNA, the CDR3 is TGTGCCAGTAGTAACCACAGGGAGACACCCCTCCACTTT.

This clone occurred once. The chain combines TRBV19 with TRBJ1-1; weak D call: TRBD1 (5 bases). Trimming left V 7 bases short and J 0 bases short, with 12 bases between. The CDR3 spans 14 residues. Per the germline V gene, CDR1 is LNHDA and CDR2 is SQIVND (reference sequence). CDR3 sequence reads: CASTTGHLNTEAFF. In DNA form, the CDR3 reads TGTGCCAGTACCACGGGGCACCTGAACACTGAAGCTTTCTTT.

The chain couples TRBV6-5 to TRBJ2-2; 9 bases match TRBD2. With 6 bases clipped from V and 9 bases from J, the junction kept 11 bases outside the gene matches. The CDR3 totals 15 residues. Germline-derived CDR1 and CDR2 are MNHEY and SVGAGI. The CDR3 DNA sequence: TGTGCCAGCAGCCCCGGGACTAGCTTGCGTAGGGAGCTGTTTTTT. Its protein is CASSPGTSLRRELFF.

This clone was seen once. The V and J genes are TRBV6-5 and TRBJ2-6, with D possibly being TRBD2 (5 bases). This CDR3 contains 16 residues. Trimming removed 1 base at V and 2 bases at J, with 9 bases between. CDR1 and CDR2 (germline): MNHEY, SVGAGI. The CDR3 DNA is TGTGCCAGCAGTTACTGGCGGGTAGCTGGGGCCAACGTCCTGACTTTC. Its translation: CASSYWRVAGANVLTF.

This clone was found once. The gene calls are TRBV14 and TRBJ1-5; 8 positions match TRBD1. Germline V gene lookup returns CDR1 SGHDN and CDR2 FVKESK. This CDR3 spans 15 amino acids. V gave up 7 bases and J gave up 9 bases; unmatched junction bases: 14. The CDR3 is CASTTPDREGGPQHF. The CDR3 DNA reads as TGTGCCAGCACCACCCCGGACAGGGAGGGGGGGCCCCAGCATTTT.

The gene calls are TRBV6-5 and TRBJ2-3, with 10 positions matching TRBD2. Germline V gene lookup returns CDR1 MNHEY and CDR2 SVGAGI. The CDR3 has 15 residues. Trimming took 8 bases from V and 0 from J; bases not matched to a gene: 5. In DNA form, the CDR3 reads TGTGCCAGCCTTCGGACTAGCGGAAGCACAGATACGCAGTATTTT. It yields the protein CASLRTSGSTDTQYF.

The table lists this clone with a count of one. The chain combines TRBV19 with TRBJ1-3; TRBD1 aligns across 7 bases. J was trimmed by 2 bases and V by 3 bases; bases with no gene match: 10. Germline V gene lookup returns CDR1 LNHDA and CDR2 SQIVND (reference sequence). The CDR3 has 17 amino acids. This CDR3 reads CASSILAGGNPGNTIYF. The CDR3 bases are TGTGCCAGTAGTATTTTGGCAGGGGGTAATCCTGGAAACACCATATATTTT.

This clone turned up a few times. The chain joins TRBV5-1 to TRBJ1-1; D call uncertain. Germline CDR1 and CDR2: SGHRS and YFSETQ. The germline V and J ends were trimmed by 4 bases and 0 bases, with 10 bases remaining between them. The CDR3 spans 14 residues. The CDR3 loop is CASSPRLMNTEAFF. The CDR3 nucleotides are TGCGCCAGCAGCCCCAGGCTTATGAACACTGAAGCTTTCTTT. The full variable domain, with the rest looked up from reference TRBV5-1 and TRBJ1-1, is KAGVTQTPRYLIKTRGQQVTLSCSPISGHRSVSWYQQTPGQGLQFLFEYFSETQRNKGNFPGRFSGRQFSNSRSEMNVSTLELGDSALYLCASSPRLMNTEAFFGQGTRLTVV.

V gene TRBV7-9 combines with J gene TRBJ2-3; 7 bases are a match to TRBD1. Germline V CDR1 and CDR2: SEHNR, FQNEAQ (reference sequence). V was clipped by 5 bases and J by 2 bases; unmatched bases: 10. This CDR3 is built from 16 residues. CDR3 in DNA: TGTGCCAGCAGCCTGACCGGGACAGCTCTCACAGATACGCAGTATTTT. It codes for CASSLTGTALTDTQYF.

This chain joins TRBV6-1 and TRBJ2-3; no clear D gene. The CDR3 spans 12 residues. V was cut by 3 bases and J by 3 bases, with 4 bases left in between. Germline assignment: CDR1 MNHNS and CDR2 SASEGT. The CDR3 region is CASSDVTDTQYF. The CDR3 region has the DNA TGTGCCAGCAGTGATGTTACAGATACGCAGTATTTT.

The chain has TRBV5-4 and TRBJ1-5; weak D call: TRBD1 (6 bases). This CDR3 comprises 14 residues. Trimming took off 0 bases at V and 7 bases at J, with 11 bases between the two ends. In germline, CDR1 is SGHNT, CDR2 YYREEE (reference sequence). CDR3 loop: CASSLAGGGQPQHF. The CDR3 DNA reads TGTGCCAGCAGCTTGGCTGGCGGGGGCCAGCCCCAGCATTTT. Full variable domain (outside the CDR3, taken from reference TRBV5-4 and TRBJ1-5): ETGVTQSPTHLIKTRGQQVTLRCSSQSGHNTVSWYQQALGQGPQFIFQYYREEENGRGNFPPRFSGLQFPNYSSELNVNALELDDSALYLCASSLAGGGQPQHFGDGTRLSIL.

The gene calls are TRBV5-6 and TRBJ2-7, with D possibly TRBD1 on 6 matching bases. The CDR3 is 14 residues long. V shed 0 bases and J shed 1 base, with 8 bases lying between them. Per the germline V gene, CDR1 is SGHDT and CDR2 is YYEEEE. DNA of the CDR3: TGTGCCAGCAGCTTGGGGCAGGGGTCCTACGAGCAGTACTTC. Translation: CASSLGQGSYEQYF.

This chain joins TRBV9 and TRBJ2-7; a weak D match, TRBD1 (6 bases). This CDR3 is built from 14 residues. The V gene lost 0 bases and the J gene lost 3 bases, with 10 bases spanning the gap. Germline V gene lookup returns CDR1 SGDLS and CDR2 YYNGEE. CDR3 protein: CASSVGGTNYEQYF. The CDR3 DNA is TGTGCCAGCAGCGTAGGGGGGACAAACTACGAGCAGTACTTC. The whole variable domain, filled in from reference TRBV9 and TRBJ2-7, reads DSGVTQTPKHLITATGQRVTLRCSPRSGDLSVYWYQQSLDQGLQFLIQYYNGEERAKGNILERFSAQQFPDLHSELNLSSLELGDSALYFCASSVGGTNYEQYFGPGTRLTVT.

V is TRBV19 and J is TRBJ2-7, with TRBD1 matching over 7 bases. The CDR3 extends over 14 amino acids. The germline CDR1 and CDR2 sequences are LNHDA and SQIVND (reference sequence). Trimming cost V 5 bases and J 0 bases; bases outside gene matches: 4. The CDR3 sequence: CASSGQVSSYEQYF. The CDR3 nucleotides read TGTGCCAGTAGTGGACAGGTGAGCTCCTACGAGCAGTACTTC.

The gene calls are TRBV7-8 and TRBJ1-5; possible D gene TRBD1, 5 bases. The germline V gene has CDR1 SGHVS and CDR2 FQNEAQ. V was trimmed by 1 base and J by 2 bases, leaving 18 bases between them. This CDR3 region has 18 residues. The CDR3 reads CASSLGGRIDSGNQPQHF. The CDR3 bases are TGTGCCAGCAGCTTAGGGGGTCGGATAGACAGTGGCAATCAGCCCCAGCATTTT.

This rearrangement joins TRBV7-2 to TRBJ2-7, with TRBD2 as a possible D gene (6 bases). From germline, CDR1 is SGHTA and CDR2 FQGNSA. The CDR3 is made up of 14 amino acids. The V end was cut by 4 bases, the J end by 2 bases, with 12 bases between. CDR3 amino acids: CASSSPTRTYEQYF. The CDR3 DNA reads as TGTGCCAGCAGCTCACCGACTAGGACCTACGAGCAGTACTTC.

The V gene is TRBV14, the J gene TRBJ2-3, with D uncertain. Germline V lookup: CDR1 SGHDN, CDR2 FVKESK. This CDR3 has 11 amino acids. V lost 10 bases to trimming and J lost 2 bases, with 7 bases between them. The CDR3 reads CATEITDTQYF. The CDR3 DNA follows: TGTGCCACCGAAATCACAGATACGCAGTATTTT.

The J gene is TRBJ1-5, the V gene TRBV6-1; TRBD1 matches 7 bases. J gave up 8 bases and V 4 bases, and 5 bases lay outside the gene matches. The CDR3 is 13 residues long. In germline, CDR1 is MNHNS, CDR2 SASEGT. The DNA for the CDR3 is TGTGCCAGCAGTGTAGACAGGGATGAGCCCCAGCATTTT. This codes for CASSVDRDEPQHF.

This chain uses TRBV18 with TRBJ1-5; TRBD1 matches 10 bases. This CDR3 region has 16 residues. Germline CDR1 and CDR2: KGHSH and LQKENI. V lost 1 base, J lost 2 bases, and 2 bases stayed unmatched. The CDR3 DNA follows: TGTGCCAGCTCACCACGGGACAGGGGTGGCAATCAGCCCCAGCATTTT. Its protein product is CASSPRDRGGNQPQHF. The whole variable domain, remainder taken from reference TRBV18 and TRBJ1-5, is NAGVMQNPRHLVRRRGQEARLRCSPMKGHSHVYWYRQLPEEGLKFMVYLQKENIIDESGMPKERFSAEFPKEGPSILRIQQVVRGDSAAYFCASSPRDRGGNQPQHFGDGTRLSIL.

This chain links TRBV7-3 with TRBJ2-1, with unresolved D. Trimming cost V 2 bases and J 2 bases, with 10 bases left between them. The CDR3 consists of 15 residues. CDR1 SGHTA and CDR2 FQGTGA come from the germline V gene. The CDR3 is CASSLSWQPYNEQFF. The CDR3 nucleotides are TGTGCCAGCAGCTTATCGTGGCAGCCCTACAATGAGCAGTTCTTC.

For the CDR3, the DNA is TGTGCCACCTCTCAGGACTTCTATGGCTACACCTTC. Encoded protein: CATSQDFYGYTF. The V call is TRBV19, the J call TRBJ1-2, with D uncertain. Trimming stripped 10 bases from V and 4 bases from J, with 13 bases between. The CDR3 has 12 residues. CDR1 is LNHDA and CDR2 is SQIVND in the germline V gene (reference sequence). Supplemented by reference TRBV19 and TRBJ1-2, the full variable domain reads DGGITQSPKYLFRKEGQNVTLSCEQNLNHDAMYWYRQDPGQGLRLIYYSQIVNDFQKGDIAEGYSVSREKKESFPLTVTSAQKNPTAFYLCATSQDFYGYTFGSGTRLTVV.

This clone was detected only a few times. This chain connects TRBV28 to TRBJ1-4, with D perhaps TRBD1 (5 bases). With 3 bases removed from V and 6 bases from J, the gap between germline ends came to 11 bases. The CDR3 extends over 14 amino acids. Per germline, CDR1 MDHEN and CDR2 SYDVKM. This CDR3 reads CASSFTSGDEKLFF. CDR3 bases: TGTGCCAGCAGTTTTACCTCGGGGGATGAAAAACTGTTTTTT.

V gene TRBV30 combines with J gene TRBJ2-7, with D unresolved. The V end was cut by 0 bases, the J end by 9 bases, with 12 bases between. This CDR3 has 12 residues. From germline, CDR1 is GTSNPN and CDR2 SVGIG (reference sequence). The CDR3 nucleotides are TGTGCCTGGAGTGTGAGCAGAGATGGGCAGTACTTC. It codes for CAWSVSRDGQYF.

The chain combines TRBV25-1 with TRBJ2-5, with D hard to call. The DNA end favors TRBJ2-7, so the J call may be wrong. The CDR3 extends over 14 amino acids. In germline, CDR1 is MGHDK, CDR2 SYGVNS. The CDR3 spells CASSAHQDPYEQYF. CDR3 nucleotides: TGTGCCAGCAGTGCTCATCAAGACCCCTACGAGCAGTACTTC.